The text below deals with one TCR beta chain. Antigen unknown. Germline assignment: CDR1 MGHRA and CDR2 YSYEKL. This CDR3 comprises 14 residues. Trimming took 0 bases from V and 4 from J, leaving 9 bases between them. Some clones are missing from TCRdb's copy, which holds only in-frame ones; the method was immunoSEQ multiplex PCR. The sample lists 120,000 or so clones, more than 70% seen once, with around 17% in the top ten. This record belongs to a study of T cell responses to AZD1222 COVID-19 vaccine. Study-wide results and limits: Once two AZD1222 doses were given, Spike-specific TCR breadth and depth went up. Unmutated regions of variants are reportedly targeted by nearly half of spike-specific TCRs.

Second-dose intervals of approximately 4 or approximately 12 weeks were pooled. The material sequenced was peripheral blood, taken 28 days after the second AZD1222 dose. This receptor was taken from an adult who received the AZD1222 COVID-19 vaccine. The V call is TRBV4-1, the J call TRBJ1-2, with D maybe TRBD1 (5 bases). CDR3 residues: CASSQDARVYGYTF. The DNA for the CDR3 is TGCGCCAGCAGCCAAGATGCCAGGGTCTATGGCTACACCTTC.